The clone carrying this T cell receptor beta chain has just one count. The antigen remains undetermined. This may be a read error, as it is one base from a much larger clone. Three rounds of nested PCR, following a modified ARM-PCR protocol, produced the TCRbeta library. TCRdb reprocessed the multiplex PCR reads via MiXCR and lists one record per CDR3 protein. Of about 110,000 distinct CDR3 sequences detected, roughly 73% appear once; the ten largest clones hold 30% to 45%. RNA was extracted from bulk tissue without any cell sorting. CDR3 length: 15 amino acids. The germline gives CDR1 MGHRA, CDR2 YSYEKL. V shed 1 base and J shed 1 base, with 10 bases lying between them. This specimen belongs to a study of tumor and adjacent non-tumor tissue in lung cancer. At the level of the study: Stage I to III disease affected about nine men and roughly 5 women aged about 31 to 85.

Notes on the study in general: Top 100 clones took a larger repertoire share in normal lung. Patients with more diverse tumor TCRs had worse survival. TCR diversity was significantly greater in tumor than normal lung tissue.

This clonotype was obtained from a woman aged 60 to 75 with non-small cell lung cancer. Sequencing was done on a sample of lung tumor tissue. V and J are TRBV4-1 and TRBJ2-5; D gene ambiguous. CDR3 sequence (DNA): TGCGCCAGCAGCCAAGGGATTGGGGTCCAAGAGACCCAGTACTTC. As protein: CASSQGIGVQETQYF.